This passage covers 14 T cell receptor beta chains from one sample sequenced in a study of cytomegalovirus exposure and HLA in healthy donors. In the PCR, 60 Vbeta and 13 Jbeta primers were used. Some clones are missing from TCRdb's copy, which holds only in-frame ones; the method was immunoSEQ multiplex PCR. The sample lists under 200,000 clones; around 84% were seen once. Sequenced input: PBMCs. These receptors were collected from a man younger than 30 in good health and CMV-seronegative.

J is TRBJ2-2 and V is TRBV6-5, with D maybe TRBD2 (6 bases). The V gene lost 9 bases and the J gene lost 4 bases, with 9 bases spanning the gap. This CDR3 spans 12 amino acids. The germline V gene encodes CDR1 MNHEY and CDR2 SVGAGI. The CDR3 loop is CASTRGTGELFF. In DNA form, the CDR3 reads TGTGCCAGTACGCGGGGCACCGGGGAGCTGTTTTTT.

This chain uses TRBV9 with TRBJ2-5; TRBD2 is a possible D gene (6 bases). Germline V CDR1 and CDR2: SGDLS, YYNGEE. The V end lost 2 bases, the J end lost 5 bases, and 13 bases lay between the germline ends. CDR3 length: 14 amino acids. CDR3 protein: CASSVIGGFETQYF. The CDR3 DNA is TGTGCCAGCAGCGTCATTGGGGGGTTCGAGACCCAGTACTTC.

V gene TRBV7-3 combines with J gene TRBJ2-1, with D maybe TRBD2 (5 bases). Germline lookup yields CDR1 SGHTA and CDR2 FQGTGA. The V end was cut by 5 bases, the J end by 6 bases, with 8 bases between. CDR3 length equals 12 residues. The CDR3 spells CASSRTSNEQFF. The CDR3 nucleotides are TGTGCCAGCAGCCGGACTTCCAATGAGCAGTTCTTC.

DNA of the CDR3: TGTGCCAGCAGCGTAGGCCTAGCGGAAGAGACCCAGTACTTC. It is translated as CASSVGLAEETQYF. The rearrangement joins TRBV9 to TRBJ2-5; 7 bases agree with TRBD2. V trimming: 0 bases; J trimming: 3 bases; junction bases outside the gene matches: 2. Germline V gene lookup returns CDR1 SGDLS and CDR2 YYNGEE. The CDR3 runs 14 residues. The full variable domain, in which reference TRBV9 and TRBJ2-5 provide the parts outside the CDR3, is DSGVTQTPKHLITATGQRVTLRCSPRSGDLSVYWYQQSLDQGLQFLIQYYNGEERAKGNILERFSAQQFPDLHSELNLSSLELGDSALYFCASSVGLAEETQYFGPGTRLLVL.

The chain joins TRBV27 to TRBJ2-3; TRBD2 matches at 14 bases. CDR1 and CDR2 from the germline V gene are MNHEY and SMNVEV (reference sequence). This CDR3 is 18 amino acids long. V lost 4 bases and J lost 4; bases outside the gene matches: 10. The CDR3 loop reads CASSSGTSGRPPADTQYF. DNA for the CDR3: TGTGCCAGCAGTTCTGGGACTAGCGGGAGACCCCCCGCAGATACGCAGTATTTT.

The V gene is TRBV7-2, the J gene TRBJ2-5, with 7 bases aligning to TRBD1. The CDR3 sequence is 15 residues long. Germline CDR1 and CDR2: SGHTA and FQGNSA. Trimming took 1 base from V and 4 from J; bases not matched to a gene: 6. The CDR3 sequence: CASSLGDSTGETQYF. In nucleotides, the CDR3 is TGTGCCAGCAGCTTAGGGGACAGCACGGGAGAGACCCAGTACTTC. Combining the CDR3 with reference TRBV7-2 and TRBJ2-5 gives the whole variable domain GAGVSQSPSNKVTEKGKDVELRCDPISGHTALYWYRQSLGQGLEFLIYFQGNSAPDKSGLPSDRFSAERTGGSVSTLTIQRTQQEDSAVYLCASSLGDSTGETQYFGPGTRLLVL.

J is TRBJ1-5 and V is TRBV28, with 7 bases matching TRBD1. This CDR3 is 15 amino acids long. Germline trimming cut 5 bases from V and 1 base from J; bases unmatched to any gene: 5. Germline-derived CDR1 and CDR2 are MDHEN and SYDVKM. In nucleotides, the CDR3 is TGTGCCAGCAGTCCACAGGGGCGAAGCAATCAGCCCCAGCATTTT. It codes for CASSPQGRSNQPQHF. Full variable domain (remainder filled in from reference TRBV28 and TRBJ1-5): DVKVTQSSRYLVKRTGEKVFLECVQDMDHENMFWYRQDPGLGLRLIYFSYDVKMKEKGDIPEGYSVSREKKERFSLILESASTNQTSMYLCASSPQGRSNQPQHFGDGTRLSIL.

Concerning this clone: One junction end does not reproduce the germline sequence, and a read error may be involved. J is TRBJ1-4 and V is TRBV7-9; a possible D gene is TRBD1 (5 bases). Germline V gene lookup returns CDR1 SEHNR and CDR2 FQNEAQ (reference sequence). This CDR3 is built from 14 residues. CDR3 residues: CSSSSTVGLGKLFF. In DNA form, the CDR3 reads TGTTCCAGCAGCTCGACAGTGGGTTTGGGAAAACTGTTTTTT.

This clone appeared a single time. The chain combines TRBV13 with TRBJ1-2; D remains ambiguous. Trimming pared 0 bases from V and 0 bases from J, leaving 14 bases between. The CDR3 length is 17 residues. CDR1 PRHDT and CDR2 FYEKMQ come from the germline V gene (reference sequence). The DNA of the CDR3 is TGTGCCAGCAGCTTAGGCCTAGCCACCCGTTCTAACTATGGCTACACCTTC. Its translation: CASSLGLATRSNYGYTF.

CDR3 amino acids: CASSFDRTVGKLFF. CDR3 DNA: TGTGCCAGCAGCTTCGACAGGACTGTAGGAAAACTGTTTTTT. The chain recombines TRBV5-4 with TRBJ1-4; D possibly corresponds to TRBD1 (6 bases). V lost 2 bases, J lost 10 bases, and 15 bases lay in between. CDR1 and CDR2 from the germline V gene are SGHNT and YYREEE (reference sequence). This CDR3 comprises 14 residues.

The rearrangement uses TRBV10-3 and TRBJ2-7, with TRBD2 matching over 8 bases. The CDR3 length is 15 residues. V was clipped by 0 bases and J by 7 bases; unmatched bases: 8. Germline CDR1 ENHRY, CDR2 SYGVKD. This CDR3 is CAISESGSGTWEQYF. The CDR3 DNA sequence: TGTGCCATCAGTGAGTCGGGTAGCGGGACTTGGGAGCAGTACTTC.

The chain employs TRBV7-9 and TRBJ2-2, with unresolved D. The CDR3 is 15 residues long. V was pared by 4 bases and J by 5 bases, with 14 bases between. Germline lookup yields CDR1 SEHNR and CDR2 FQNEAQ (reference sequence). CDR3 DNA sequence: TGTGCCAGCAGCTCCCACCGACTGCTGACCGGGGAGCTGTTTTTT. Protein sequence: CASSSHRLLTGELFF.

The chain employs TRBV10-3 and TRBJ2-5, with a tentative D call TRBD2 (6 bases). The J call may be wrong; the DNA end is better matched by TRBJ2-7. Germline CDR1 ENHRY, CDR2 SYGVKD. This CDR3 has 15 amino acids. The CDR3: CAISESGSGAYEQYF. CDR3 in DNA: TGTGCCATCAGTGAGTCGGGTAGCGGTGCCTACGAGCAGTACTTC.

The genes are TRBV4-1 and TRBJ2-7, with 9 bases fitting TRBD1. The CDR3 is made up of 15 amino acids. CDR1 and CDR2 (germline): MGHRA, YSYEKL. The J segment lost 0 bases and the V segment lost 2 bases, leaving 2 bases of the junction unmatched. CDR3 DNA sequence: TGCGCCAGCAGCCAAAGACAGGGGGTCTCCTACGAGCAGTACTTC. Translating gives CASSQRQGVSYEQYF.